Shown below are 12 T cell receptor beta chains from a single sample sequenced in a study of T-cell memory formation after mild COVID-19. TCRdb re-analysed the 5' RACE reads in MiXCR, keeping a single row per CDR3 protein. There are a few hundred thousand distinct CDR3 sequences in the sample; around 15% occur only once, and roughly 22% lies in the top ten. The sequenced sample consisted of PBMCs or a T cell subset sorted from them (not recorded which). The receptor set was obtained from a man aged 18 to 30 who had mild COVID-19 (a few samples of this study predate the infection). Cell type and time point are not known.

This clonotype was observed a handful of times. This chain links TRBV5-1 with TRBJ2-2; D uncertain. The CDR3 length is 16 residues. The V and J ends lost 0 bases and 0 bases respectively, with 9 bases between them. Germline V gives CDR1 SGHRS, CDR2 YFSETQ. CDR3 in DNA: TGCGCCAGCAGCTTGGCATGGCTAGCGAACACCGGGGAGCTGTTTTTT. Amino acids: CASSLAWLANTGELFF.

The J gene is TRBJ2-5, the V gene TRBV6-6; 12 bases match TRBD1. CDR3 size: 15 residues. V was pared by 7 bases and J by 4 bases, with 7 bases of the junction left unmatched. The V gene's germline CDR1 is MNHNY and CDR2 SVGAGI (reference sequence). The CDR3 nucleotides read TGTGCCAGCACCAAGGGGGACAGGGGGCGAGAGACCCAGTACTTC. It codes for CASTKGDRGRETQYF.

CDR3 sequence (DNA): TGTGCCAGTAGTATCGAGAGGACCTATAATTCACCCCTCCACTTT. The encoded protein is CASSIERTYNSPLHF. This rearrangement joins TRBV19 to TRBJ1-6, with D uncertain. V lost 3 bases and J 2 bases, leaving 8 bases between the germline ends. Germline CDR1 reads LNHDA; CDR2 reads SQIVND (reference sequence). The CDR3 consists of 15 residues.

This rearrangement joins TRBV4-1 to TRBJ2-4; no reliable D call. CDR1 MGHRA and CDR2 YSYEKL come from the germline V gene. Trimming took off 0 bases at V and 6 bases at J, with 9 bases between the two ends. The CDR3 totals 14 residues. The CDR3 region has the DNA TGCGCCAGCAGCCAAGATACGTATTCAAACATTCAGTACTTC. Protein product: CASSQDTYSNIQYF.

This clonotype was counted only a few times. The CDR3 is CASSGWIQGKTDTQYF. Here the CDR3 DNA reads TGCGCCAGCAGCGGCTGGATACAGGGGAAGACAGATACGCAGTATTTT. The J gene is TRBJ2-3, the V gene TRBV5-1, with 7 positions matching TRBD1. Germline values: CDR1 SGHRS, CDR2 YFSETQ. J was trimmed by 3 bases and V by 4 bases; bases with no gene match: 11. The CDR3 is made up of 16 amino acids.

The CDR3 region has the DNA TGTGCCAGCAGCCCAACTAGCGGGGTCGAGCAGTTCTTC. This encodes CASSPTSGVEQFF. This chain connects TRBV7-3 to TRBJ2-1; TRBD2 agrees at 10 bases. The CDR3 runs 13 residues. Germline V CDR1 and CDR2: SGHTA, FQGTGA. The V gene end was trimmed by 5 bases and the J gene end by 10 bases; junction bases not matched to a gene: 5.

This clonotype was observed a few times. The chain employs TRBV7-2 and TRBJ2-1, with 12 bases identical to TRBD2. V trimming: 5 bases; J trimming: 8 bases; junction bases outside the gene matches: 10. Germline V gene data show CDR1 as SGHTA and CDR2 as FQGNSA. The CDR3 has 16 amino acids. The chain's CDR3 is CASSRGLAGGPYEQFF. The CDR3 nucleotides read TGTGCCAGCAGCAGGGGGCTAGCGGGGGGGCCGTATGAGCAGTTCTTC.

The chain couples TRBV7-2 to TRBJ2-7; TRBD2 matches 8 bases. Germline loops: CDR1 SGHTA, CDR2 FQGNSA. The CDR3 extends over 14 amino acids. The V and J ends lost 8 bases and 1 base, in that order; junction bases with no gene match: 7. DNA for the CDR3: TGTGCCAGCGGATTAGCGGGGTTATCCTACGAGCAGTACTTC. This codes for CASGLAGLSYEQYF.

This clonotype came up a few times. This sequence joins TRBV4-1 and TRBJ1-6; 10 nucleotides agree with TRBD1. The CDR3 is made up of 14 amino acids. Germline CDR1 MGHRA, CDR2 YSYEKL. Losses at the gene ends were 4 bases for V and 15 bases for J; bases not matched to a gene: 9. The CDR3 coding sequence is TGCGCCAGCAGCCCCCGGGACAGGGGCCCGGTCCTCCACTTT. Translating it yields CASSPRDRGPVLHF.

This clonotype came up many times. At one of its ends the junction is not consistent with the germline gene, which may arise from a read error. The chain couples TRBV7-7 to TRBJ2-5, with D perhaps TRBD2 (6 bases). The germline gives CDR1 SSHAT, CDR2 FNYEAQ (reference sequence). This CDR3 contains 15 residues. CDR3 in amino acids: CASSLRGGYQETQYF. For the CDR3, the DNA is TGTGCTAGCAGCTTACGGGGAGGTTACCAAGAGACCCAGTACTTC.

The chain links TRBV5-6 to TRBJ2-7, with 7 bases lining up with TRBD1. The CDR3 is 14 amino acids. The V segment lost 1 base and the J segment 2 bases; nucleotides outside the gene matches: 3. Germline V gene lookup returns CDR1 SGHDT and CDR2 YYEEEE. CDR3 loop: CASSLPDRAYEQYF. In DNA form, the CDR3 reads TGTGCCAGCAGCTTGCCCGACAGGGCCTACGAGCAGTACTTC. The complete variable domain, with remaining parts taken from reference TRBV5-6 and TRBJ2-7, reads DAGVTQSPTHLIKTRGQQVTLRCSPKSGHDTVSWYQQALGQGPQFIFQYYEEEERQRGNFPDRFSGHQFPNYSSELNVNALLLGDSALYLCASSLPDRAYEQYFGPGTRLTVT.

The chain joins TRBV4-3 to TRBJ2-3; 14 bases match TRBD2. CDR1 and CDR2 (germline): LGHNA, YSLEER. V was pared by 6 bases and J by 5 bases, with 7 bases of the junction left unmatched. CDR3 length equals 16 residues. CDR3 residues: CASSRAGTSGGDTQYF. Here the CDR3 DNA reads TGCGCCAGCAGTCGCGCCGGGACTAGCGGGGGAGATACGCAGTATTTT.